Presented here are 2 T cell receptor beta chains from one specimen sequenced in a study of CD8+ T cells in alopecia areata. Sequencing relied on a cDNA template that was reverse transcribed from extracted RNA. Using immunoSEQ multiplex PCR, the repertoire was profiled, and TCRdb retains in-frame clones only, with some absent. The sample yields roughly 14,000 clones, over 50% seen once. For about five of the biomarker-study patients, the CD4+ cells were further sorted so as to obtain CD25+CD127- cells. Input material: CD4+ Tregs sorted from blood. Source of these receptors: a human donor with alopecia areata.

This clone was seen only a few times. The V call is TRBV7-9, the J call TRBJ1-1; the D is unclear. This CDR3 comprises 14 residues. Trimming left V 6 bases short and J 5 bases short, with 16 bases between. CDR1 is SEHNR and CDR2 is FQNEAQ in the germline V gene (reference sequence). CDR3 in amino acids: CASRPVTKSTEAFF. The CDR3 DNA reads TGTGCCAGCAGGCCAGTTACGAAGAGTACTGAAGCTTTCTTT.

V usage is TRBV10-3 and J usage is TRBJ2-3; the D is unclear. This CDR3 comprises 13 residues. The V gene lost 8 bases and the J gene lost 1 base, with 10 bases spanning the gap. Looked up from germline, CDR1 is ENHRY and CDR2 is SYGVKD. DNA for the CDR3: TGTGCCATCGGACCGGCGGGCACAGATACGCAGTATTTT. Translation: CAIGPAGTDTQYF.